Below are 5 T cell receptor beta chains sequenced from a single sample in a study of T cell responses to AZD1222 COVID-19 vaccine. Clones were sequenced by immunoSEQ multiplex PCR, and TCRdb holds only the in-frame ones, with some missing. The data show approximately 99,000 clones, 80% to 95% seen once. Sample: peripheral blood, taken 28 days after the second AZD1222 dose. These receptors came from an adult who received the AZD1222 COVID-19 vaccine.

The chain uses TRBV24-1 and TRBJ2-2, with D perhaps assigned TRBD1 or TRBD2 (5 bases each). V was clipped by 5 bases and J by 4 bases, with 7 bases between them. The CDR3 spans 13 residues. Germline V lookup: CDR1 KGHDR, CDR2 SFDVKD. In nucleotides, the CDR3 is TGTGCCACCAGTGGAGGGGTCACCGGGGAGCTGTTTTTT. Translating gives CATSGGVTGELFF.

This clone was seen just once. Here the CDR3 reads CASSPTGGVGTDTQYF. The CDR3 region has the DNA TGCGCCAGCAGCCCAACAGGGGGTGTAGGAACAGATACGCAGTATTTT. The rearrangement joins TRBV5-1 to TRBJ2-3; 8 bases map to TRBD1. CDR1 and CDR2 (germline): SGHRS, YFSETQ. The CDR3 totals 16 residues. V was clipped by 4 bases and J by 3 bases; unmatched bases: 10.

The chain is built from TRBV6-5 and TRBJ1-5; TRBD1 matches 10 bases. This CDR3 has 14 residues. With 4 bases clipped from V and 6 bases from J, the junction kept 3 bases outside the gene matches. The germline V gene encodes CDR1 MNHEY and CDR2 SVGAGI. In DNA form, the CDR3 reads TGTGCCAGCAGTTCAGGACAGGGGGGTCAGCCCCAGCATTTT. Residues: CASSSGQGGQPQHF.

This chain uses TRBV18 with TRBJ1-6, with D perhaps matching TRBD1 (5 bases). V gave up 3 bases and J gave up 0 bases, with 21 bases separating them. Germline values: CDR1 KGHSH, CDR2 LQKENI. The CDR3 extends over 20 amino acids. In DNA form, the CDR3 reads TGTGCCAGCTCACCGAGACAGATTTCCGTGGGGAGCTCCTATAATTCACCCCTCCACTTT. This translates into CASSPRQISVGSSYNSPLHF.

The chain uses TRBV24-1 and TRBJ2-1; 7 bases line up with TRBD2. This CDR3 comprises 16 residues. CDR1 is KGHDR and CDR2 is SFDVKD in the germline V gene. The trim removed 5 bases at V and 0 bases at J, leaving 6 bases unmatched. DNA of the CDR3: TGTGCCACCAGTGCGACGGGAGGACTCTCCTACAATGAGCAGTTCTTC. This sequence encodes CATSATGGLSYNEQFF.